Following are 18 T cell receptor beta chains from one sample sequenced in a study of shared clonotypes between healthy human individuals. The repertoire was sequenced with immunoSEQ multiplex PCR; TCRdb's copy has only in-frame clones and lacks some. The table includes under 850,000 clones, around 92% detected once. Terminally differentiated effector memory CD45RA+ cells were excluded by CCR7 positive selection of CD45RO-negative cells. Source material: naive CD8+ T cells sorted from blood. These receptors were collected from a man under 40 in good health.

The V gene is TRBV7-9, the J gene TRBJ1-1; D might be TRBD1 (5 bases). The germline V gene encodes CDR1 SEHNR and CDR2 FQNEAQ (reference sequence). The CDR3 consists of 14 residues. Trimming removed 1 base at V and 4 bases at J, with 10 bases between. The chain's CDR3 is CASSLVLGGTEAFF. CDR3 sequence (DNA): TGTGCCAGCAGCTTAGTACTCGGGGGCACTGAAGCTTTCTTT.

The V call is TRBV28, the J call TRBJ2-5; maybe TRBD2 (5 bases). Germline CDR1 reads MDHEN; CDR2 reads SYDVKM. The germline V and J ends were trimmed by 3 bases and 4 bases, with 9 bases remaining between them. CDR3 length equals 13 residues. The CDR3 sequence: CASSFEGGETQYF. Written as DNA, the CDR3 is TGTGCCAGCAGTTTCGAGGGTGGAGAGACCCAGTACTTC.

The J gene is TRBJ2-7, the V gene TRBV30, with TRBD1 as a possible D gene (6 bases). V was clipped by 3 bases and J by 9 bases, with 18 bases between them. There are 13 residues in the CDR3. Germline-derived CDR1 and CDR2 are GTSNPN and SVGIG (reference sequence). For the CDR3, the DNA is TGTGCCTGGAGAGGGGGAACAGCCCTCGGGCAGTACTTC. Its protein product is CAWRGGTALGQYF.

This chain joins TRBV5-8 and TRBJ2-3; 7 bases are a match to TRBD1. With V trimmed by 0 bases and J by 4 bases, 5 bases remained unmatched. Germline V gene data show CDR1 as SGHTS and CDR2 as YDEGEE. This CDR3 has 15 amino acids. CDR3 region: CASSLGEGAADTQYF. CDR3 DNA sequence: TGTGCCAGCAGCTTGGGCGAGGGGGCCGCAGATACGCAGTATTTT.

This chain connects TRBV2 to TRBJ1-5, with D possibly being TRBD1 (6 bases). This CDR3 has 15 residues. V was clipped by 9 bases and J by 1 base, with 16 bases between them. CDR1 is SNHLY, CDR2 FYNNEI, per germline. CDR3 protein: CASNPQGDSNQPQHF. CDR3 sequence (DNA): TGTGCCAGTAACCCACAGGGAGACAGCAATCAGCCCCAGCATTTT.

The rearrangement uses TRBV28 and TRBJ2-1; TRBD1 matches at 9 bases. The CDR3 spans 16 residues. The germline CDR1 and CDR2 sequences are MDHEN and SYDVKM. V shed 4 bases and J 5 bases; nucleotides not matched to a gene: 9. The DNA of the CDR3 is TGTGCCAGCAGTTCTACAGGGGGCGAGACCCACAATGAGCAGTTCTTC. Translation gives CASSSTGGETHNEQFF. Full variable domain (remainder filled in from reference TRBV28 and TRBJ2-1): DVKVTQSSRYLVKRTGEKVFLECVQDMDHENMFWYRQDPGLGLRLIYFSYDVKMKEKGDIPEGYSVSREKKERFSLILESASTNQTSMYLCASSSTGGETHNEQFFGPGTRLTVL.

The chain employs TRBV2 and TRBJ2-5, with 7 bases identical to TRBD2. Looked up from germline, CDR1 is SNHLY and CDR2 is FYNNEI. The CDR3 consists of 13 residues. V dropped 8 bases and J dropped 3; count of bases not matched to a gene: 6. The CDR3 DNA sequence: TGTGCCAGCGGGGGGAGGGCTAAAGAGACCCAGTACTTC. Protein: CASGGRAKETQYF.

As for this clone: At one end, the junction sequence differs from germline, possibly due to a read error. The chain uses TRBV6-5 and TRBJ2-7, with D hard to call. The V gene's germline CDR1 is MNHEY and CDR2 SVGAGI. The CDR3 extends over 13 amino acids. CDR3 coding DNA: TGTGCCAGCAGTTATCTCGGAACGGACGGAGCTACGTTC. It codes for CASSYLGTDGATF.

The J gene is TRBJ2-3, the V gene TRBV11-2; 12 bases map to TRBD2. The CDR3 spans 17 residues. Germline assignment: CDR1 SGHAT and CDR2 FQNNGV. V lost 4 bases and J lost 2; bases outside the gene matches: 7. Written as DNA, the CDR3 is TGTGCCAGCAGCTCCGGACTAGCGGGACTCTTCACAGATACGCAGTATTTT. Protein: CASSSGLAGLFTDTQYF.

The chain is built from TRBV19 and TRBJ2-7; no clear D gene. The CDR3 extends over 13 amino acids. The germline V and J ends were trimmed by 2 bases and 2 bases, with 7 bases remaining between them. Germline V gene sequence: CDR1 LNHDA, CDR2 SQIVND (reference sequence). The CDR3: CASSIFPTYEQYF. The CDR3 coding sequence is TGTGCCAGTAGTATATTTCCTACCTACGAGCAGTACTTC.

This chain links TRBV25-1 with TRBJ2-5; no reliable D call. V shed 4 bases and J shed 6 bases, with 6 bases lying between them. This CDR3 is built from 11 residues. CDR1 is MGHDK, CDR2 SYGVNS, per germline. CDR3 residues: CASSVGQTQYF. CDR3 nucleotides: TGTGCCAGCAGTGTAGGGCAGACCCAGTACTTC.

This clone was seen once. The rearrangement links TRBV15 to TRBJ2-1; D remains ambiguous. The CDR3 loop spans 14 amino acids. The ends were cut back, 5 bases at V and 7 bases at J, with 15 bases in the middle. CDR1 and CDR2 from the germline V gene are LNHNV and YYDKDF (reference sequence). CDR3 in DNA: TGTGCCACCAGCGAGAGACGGGCGATTAATGAGCAGTTCTTC. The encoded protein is CATSERRAINEQFF. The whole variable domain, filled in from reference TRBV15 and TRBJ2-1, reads DAMVIQNPRYQVTQFGKPVTLSCSQTLNHNVMYWYQQKSSQAPKLLFHYYDKDFNNEADTPDNFQSRRPNTSFCFLDIRSPGLGDTAMYLCATSERRAINEQFFGPGTRLTVL.

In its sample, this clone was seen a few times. CDR3 sequence: CASSLGVQPQHF. The CDR3 region has the DNA TGTGCCAGCAGCTTAGGGGTTCAGCCCCAGCATTTT. The V and J genes are TRBV7-2 and TRBJ1-5; no clear D gene. The CDR3 totals 12 residues. From germline, CDR1 is SGHTA and CDR2 FQGNSA. Trimming cost V 1 base and J 6 bases, with 4 bases left between them.

CDR3 nucleotides: TGCGCCAGCAGCGGCGGACTAGCGGTGGATACGCAGTATTTT. Protein product: CASSGGLAVDTQYF. This chain joins TRBV5-1 and TRBJ2-3, with TRBD2 matching over 10 bases. Germline V CDR1 and CDR2: SGHRS, YFSETQ. V shed 4 bases, J shed 6 bases, and the junction held 5 bases outside the gene matches. CDR3 length: 14 residues.

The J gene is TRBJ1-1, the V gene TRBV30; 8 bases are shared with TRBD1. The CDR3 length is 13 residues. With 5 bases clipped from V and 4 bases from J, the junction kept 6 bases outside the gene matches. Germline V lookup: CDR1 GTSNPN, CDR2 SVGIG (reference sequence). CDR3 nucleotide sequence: TGTGCCTGGGCCACAGGGGGTGGCACTGAAGCTTTCTTT. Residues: CAWATGGGTEAFF.

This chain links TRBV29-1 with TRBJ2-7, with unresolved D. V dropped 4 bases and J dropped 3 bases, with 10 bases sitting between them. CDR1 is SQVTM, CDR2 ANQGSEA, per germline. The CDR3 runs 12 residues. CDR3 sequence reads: CSVVALNYEQYF. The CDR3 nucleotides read TGCAGCGTTGTCGCCTTGAACTACGAGCAGTACTTC.

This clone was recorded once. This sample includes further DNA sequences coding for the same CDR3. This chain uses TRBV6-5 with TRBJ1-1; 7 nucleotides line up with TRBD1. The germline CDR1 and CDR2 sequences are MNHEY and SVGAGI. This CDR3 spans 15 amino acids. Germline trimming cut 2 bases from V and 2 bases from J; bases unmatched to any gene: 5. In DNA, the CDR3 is TGTGCCAGCAGTTACCGCCGGACAGGCAACACTGAAGCTTTCTTT. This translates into CASSYRRTGNTEAFF.

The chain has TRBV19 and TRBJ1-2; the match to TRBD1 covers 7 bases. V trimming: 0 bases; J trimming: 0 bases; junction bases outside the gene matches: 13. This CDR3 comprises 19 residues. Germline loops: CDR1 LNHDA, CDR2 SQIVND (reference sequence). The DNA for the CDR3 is TGTGCCAGTAGTATAGAAGGCGGGACAGCCATCCTCGCTAACTATGGCTACACCTTC. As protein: CASSIEGGTAILANYGYTF.